The 8 T cell receptor beta chains below all came from one sample that was sequenced in a study of T-cell reconstitution after alpha-beta-depleted transplantation in children. Construction of the TCRbeta library involved unique molecular identifiers. TCRdb re-analysed the PCR reads in MiXCR, keeping a single row per CDR3 protein. The profile shows 400,000 to 500,000 distinct CDR3 sequences, around 9.9% of them singletons. The input for sequencing was PBMCs from the stem cell graft donor, taken from the stem cell graft. Receptor source: a human donor who donated a stem cell graft to a child with acute myeloid leukemia.

The J gene is TRBJ2-1, the V gene TRBV6-1; 8 bases agree with TRBD2. The CDR3 has 16 amino acids. The J segment lost 2 bases and the V segment lost 3 bases, leaving 6 bases of the junction unmatched. The V gene's germline CDR1 is MNHNS and CDR2 SASEGT. CDR3 sequence (DNA): TGTGCCAGCAGTGAGGCGGGGGGCGGCACCTACAATGAGCAGTTCTTC. It encodes CASSEAGGGTYNEQFF.

This clonotype was detected only a few times. V and J are TRBV7-8 and TRBJ2-2; D remains ambiguous. The CDR3 contains 16 residues. V dropped 5 bases and J dropped 0 bases, with 13 bases sitting between them. CDR1 is SGHVS and CDR2 is FQNEAQ in the germline V gene. The CDR3 sequence: CASSAFSAANTGELFF. The CDR3 DNA follows: TGTGCCAGCAGCGCCTTCAGTGCGGCGAACACCGGGGAGCTGTTTTTT.

This chain joins TRBV12-5 and TRBJ2-5; D perhaps matches TRBD2 (7 bases). The CDR3 contains 15 residues. Trimming stripped 6 bases from V and 6 bases from J, with 20 bases between. Per the germline V gene, CDR1 is LGHNT and CDR2 is FRNRAP. CDR3 in amino acids: CASGISGGGEKTQYF. DNA of the CDR3: TGTGCTAGTGGCATATCTGGAGGGGGGGAAAAGACCCAGTACTTC. Supplemented by reference TRBV12-5 and TRBJ2-5, the full variable domain reads DARVTQTPRHKVTEMGQEVTMRCQPILGHNTVFWYRQTMMQGLELLAYFRNRAPLDDSGMPKDRFSAEMPDATLATLKIQPSEPRDSAVYFCASGISGGGEKTQYFGPGTRLLVL.

This clonotype occurred a few times. The chain recombines TRBV11-1 with TRBJ2-1; possibly TRBD2 for D (6 bases). V was shortened by 1 base and J by 0 bases, with 19 bases between the two germline ends. The CDR3 runs to 19 residues. Germline V gene data show CDR1 as SGHAT and CDR2 as FQDESV (reference sequence). The CDR3 loop reads CASSLEGGPQRASYNEQFF. As DNA, the CDR3 is TGTGCCAGCAGCTTAGAAGGAGGTCCCCAGCGGGCCTCCTACAATGAGCAGTTCTTC.

A few counts support this clonotype. This chain joins TRBV10-3 and TRBJ2-1; D is unresolved. CDR3 size: 13 residues. The germline V gene has CDR1 ENHRY and CDR2 SYGVKD. Deletions cut 11 bases from V and 3 bases from J, with 14 bases between. The CDR3 nucleotides read TGTGCCGCACGTGAGCCCGTCTACAATGAGCAGTTCTTC. Translating it yields CAAREPVYNEQFF.

The chain joins TRBV7-9 to TRBJ1-1, with TRBD1 matching over 7 bases. This CDR3 spans 15 amino acids. CDR1 and CDR2 (germline): SEHNR, FQNEAQ (reference sequence). Trimming removed 1 base from V and 5 bases from J; junction bases left unmatched: 7. This CDR3 is CASSLGDDRATEAFF. DNA of the CDR3: TGTGCCAGCAGCTTAGGAGACGACAGGGCGACTGAAGCTTTCTTT.

This clonotype was seen repeatedly, ten times or more. The chain combines TRBV20-1 with TRBJ2-5; 13 bases are shared with TRBD2. CDR3 length: 14 amino acids. The V gene's germline CDR1 is DFQATT and CDR2 SNEGSKA (reference sequence). With 4 bases clipped from V and 5 bases from J, the junction kept 4 bases outside the gene matches. The CDR3 protein is CSATGTSGTETQYF. The CDR3 DNA reads TGCAGTGCTACCGGGACTAGCGGGACCGAGACCCAGTACTTC.

This clonotype was observed at least ten times. The rearrangement joins TRBV7-2 to TRBJ1-1; 8 nucleotides align to TRBD1. CDR3 size: 15 residues. Germline values: CDR1 SGHTA, CDR2 FQGNSA. The J segment lost 5 bases and the V segment lost 0 bases, leaving 5 bases of the junction unmatched. DNA of the CDR3: TGTGCCAGCAGCTTAGCCCGGACAGGGAGGACTGAAGCTTTCTTT. Its translation is CASSLARTGRTEAFF.